Only one count was recorded for the clone carrying this T cell receptor beta chain. The antigen remains unidentified. TCRdb's table, derived via immunoSEQ multiplex PCR, lists solely in-frame clones and lacks some. The data contain several thousand clones, roughly 53% of them seen just once; the ten biggest clones take up about 2.8%. The data belong to a study of T cells in localized non-small cell lung cancer. Study conclusions and caveats: Of the tissues analyzed, uninvolved adjacent lung showed maximal T cell clonality, greater than tumor. Increased T cell density in blood showed an association with longer overall survival. Out of the top 100 tumor clones, a median about 57 were seen in adjacent lung. One tumor region alone was sequenced, and heterogeneity therefore remains possible.

The sample here was lymph node tissue, taken before any cancer treatment. The source of this sequence is a female donor of 60 years or more with stage I lung adenocarcinoma.

The CDR3 is CASSPRTGFGNIQYF. The CDR3 DNA sequence: TGTGCCAGTAGTCCCCGGACAGGATTCGGTAACATTCAGTACTTC. J is TRBJ2-4 and V is TRBV19; TRBD1 aligns across 7 bases. The germline V gene encodes CDR1 LNHDA and CDR2 SQIVND (reference sequence). V was clipped by 5 bases and J by 7 bases; unmatched bases: 11. CDR3 length: 15 residues.